This passage covers 25 T cell receptor beta chains from one sample sequenced in a study of cytomegalovirus exposure and HLA in healthy donors. Both 60 Vbeta primers and 13 Jbeta primers went into the PCR. Produced via immunoSEQ multiplex PCR; TCRdb's table is partial and in-frame only. Counted here are 180,000 or so clones, around 74% occurring once; the ten biggest clones make up about 2.9%. The sample was PBMCs. Every receptor here comes from a male donor in good health and CMV-seronegative.

The CDR3 nucleotides read TGTGCCAGCAGTGACTTGGGTGAGGGGGCCGGGAATGAAAAACTGTTTTTT. Protein product: CASSDLGEGAGNEKLFF. This chain uses TRBV25-1 with TRBJ1-4, with 7 bases matching TRBD1. The CDR3 contains 17 residues. V dropped 3 bases and J dropped 5; count of bases not matched to a gene: 12. Germline values: CDR1 MGHDK, CDR2 SYGVNS.

The sample holds a few counts of this clone. J is TRBJ2-5 and V is TRBV4-1; TRBD2 matches at 8 bases. The V and J ends lost 4 bases and 4 bases, in that order; junction bases with no gene match: 8. The length of the CDR3 is 15 residues. CDR1 MGHRA and CDR2 YSYEKL come from the germline V gene. CDR3 loop: CASSPANGRVETQYF. CDR3 nucleotides: TGCGCCAGCAGCCCGGCGAACGGGAGGGTAGAGACCCAGTACTTC.

V usage is TRBV27 and J usage is TRBJ2-3, with D hard to call. Germline assignment: CDR1 MNHEY and CDR2 SMNVEV (reference sequence). Trimming removed 5 bases at V and 0 bases at J, with 6 bases between. The CDR3 spans 13 residues. The CDR3 sequence: CASSATSTDTQYF. The CDR3 nucleotides are TGTGCCAGCAGTGCAACTAGCACAGATACGCAGTATTTT.

Details on this clone: The sample has other DNA sequences that encode this CDR3 too. The chain combines TRBV9 with TRBJ1-1; D is uncertain. The length of the CDR3 is 16 residues. V shed 0 bases and J shed 5 bases, with 17 bases lying between them. Germline V lookup: CDR1 SGDLS, CDR2 YYNGEE. For the CDR3, the DNA is TGTGCCAGCAGCGTAGAACCCCAGACCGGGAGGACTGAAGCTTTCTTT. Residues: CASSVEPQTGRTEAFF.

The chain carries TRBV5-1 and TRBJ1-1; 11 bases map to TRBD1. The CDR3 runs to 14 residues. V lost 4 bases, J lost 5 bases, and 4 bases stayed unmatched. Germline V gene lookup returns CDR1 SGHRS and CDR2 YFSETQ. Here the CDR3 DNA reads TGCGCCAGCAGCGCGGACAGGGGGCGGACTGAAGCTTTCTTT. Its protein product is CASSADRGRTEAFF.

V usage is TRBV5-8 and J usage is TRBJ1-2, with TRBD1 matching 11 bases. This CDR3 is 16 amino acids long. V was clipped by 2 bases and J by 8 bases; unmatched bases: 11. Per the germline V gene, CDR1 is SGHTS and CDR2 is YDEGEE. The CDR3 is CASSFHGQGARGGYTF. The CDR3 region has the DNA TGTGCCAGCAGCTTCCACGGACAGGGGGCGCGAGGAGGCTACACCTTC. Complete variable domain (other parts from reference TRBV5-8 and TRBJ1-2): EAGVTQSPTHLIKTRGQQATLRCSPISGHTSVYWYQQALGLGLQFLLWYDEGEERNRGNFPPRFSGRQFPNYSSELNVNALELEDSALYLCASSFHGQGARGGYTFGSGTRLTVV.

V usage is TRBV2 and J usage is TRBJ1-2; possible D gene TRBD1, 5 bases. Trimming took off 11 bases at V and 6 bases at J, with 19 bases between the two ends. Germline lookup yields CDR1 SNHLY and CDR2 FYNNEI. The CDR3 sequence is 13 residues long. The CDR3 reads CAGGSALRDGYTF. The CDR3 nucleotides read TGTGCCGGGGGGAGCGCCCTTAGGGATGGCTACACCTTC.

This clone was picked up one time. V and J are TRBV5-1 and TRBJ1-2; no clear D gene. V lost 0 bases, J lost 0 bases, and 6 bases lay in between. There are 14 residues in the CDR3. The V gene's germline CDR1 is SGHRS and CDR2 YFSETQ. CDR3 sequence (DNA): TGCGCCAGCAGCTTGGGCGGTACTAACTATGGCTACACCTTC. This gives the protein CASSLGGTNYGYTF.

The chain carries TRBV19 and TRBJ1-5; D is perhaps TRBD1 (6 bases). Trimming left V 4 bases short and J 2 bases short, with 15 bases between. The CDR3 is made up of 16 amino acids. Per the germline V gene, CDR1 is LNHDA and CDR2 is SQIVND (reference sequence). The CDR3 DNA reads TGTGCCAGTAGTACTCCGGGACAAGGAGGCAATCAGCCCCAGCATTTT. It is translated as CASSTPGQGGNQPQHF.

The chain recombines TRBV7-3 with TRBJ1-2, with a possible D match to TRBD1 (5 bases). The CDR3 contains 13 residues. The germline gives CDR1 SGHTA, CDR2 FQGTGA. Trimming shortened V by 5 bases and J by 4 bases, and 11 bases separated the two germline ends. The CDR3 nucleotides read TGTGCCAGCAGCGAAGACAGATCCTATGGCTACACCTTC. Protein product: CASSEDRSYGYTF.

The chain is built from TRBV6-1 and TRBJ2-3, with TRBD2 matching over 11 bases. The CDR3 is made up of 14 amino acids. Per germline, CDR1 MNHNS and CDR2 SASEGT. The V and J ends lost 10 bases and 5 bases, in that order; junction bases with no gene match: 8. CDR3 residues: CATGLAGFGDTQYF. CDR3 coding DNA: TGTGCCACCGGACTAGCGGGCTTCGGAGATACGCAGTATTTT.

This clone appeared once. The rearrangement uses TRBV6-5 and TRBJ1-3; D remains unclear. Looked up from germline, CDR1 is MNHEY and CDR2 is SVGAGI. Trimming removed 0 bases at V and 4 bases at J, with 10 bases between. The CDR3 is 15 residues long. Written as DNA, the CDR3 is TGTGCCAGCAGTTACTCCCCCCTGGGCGGAAACACCATATATTTT. It is translated as CASSYSPLGGNTIYF.

This clone was recorded only once. This chain links TRBV6-5 with TRBJ1-3; 7 bases match TRBD1. This CDR3 has 15 amino acids. The V gene end was trimmed by 1 base and the J gene end by 4 bases; junction bases not matched to a gene: 4. The germline V gene has CDR1 MNHEY and CDR2 SVGAGI. This CDR3 is CASSYFTGDGNTIYF. The CDR3 nucleotides read TGTGCCAGCAGTTACTTTACAGGGGACGGAAACACCATATATTTT.

The chain joins TRBV28 to TRBJ1-5; TRBD1 matches 11 bases. J was trimmed by 5 bases and V by 2 bases; bases with no gene match: 2. The CDR3 length is 15 residues. Germline CDR1 and CDR2: MDHEN and SYDVKM. The CDR3 sequence: CASSLADRGHQPQHF. The CDR3, as DNA: TGTGCCAGCAGTTTAGCGGACAGGGGGCATCAGCCCCAGCATTTT.

This clone was counted between two and nine times. The V and J genes are TRBV29-1 and TRBJ2-7; 10 bases are a match to TRBD1. This CDR3 has 16 amino acids. After removal of 6 bases from V and 5 bases from J, the junction contained 16 bases not matched to a gene. Looked up from germline, CDR1 is SQVTM and CDR2 is ANQGSEA. In DNA, the CDR3 is TGCAGCGTGACAGGGGGCGCATTTAATAGAGTCAACGAGCAGTACTTC. Protein product: CSVTGGAFNRVNEQYF.

This chain uses TRBV29-1 with TRBJ1-2; D not certain. The germline V gene has CDR1 SQVTM and CDR2 ANQGSEA. CDR3 size: 12 residues. The germline V and J ends were trimmed by 2 bases and 6 bases, with 10 bases remaining between them. The CDR3 sequence: CSVETAYNGYTF. The CDR3 region has the DNA TGCAGCGTTGAAACAGCCTATAATGGCTACACCTTC.

The chain employs TRBV28 and TRBJ2-3, with 10 bases that match TRBD2. Germline CDR1 reads MDHEN; CDR2 reads SYDVKM. The V gene end was trimmed by 0 bases and the J gene end by 4 bases; junction bases not matched to a gene: 7. The CDR3 has 17 residues. The CDR3 reads CASSLWSSGRGADTQYF. DNA for the CDR3: TGTGCCAGCAGTTTATGGTCTAGCGGGAGAGGGGCAGATACGCAGTATTTT.

This clone turned up a few times. The V gene is TRBV6-6, the J gene TRBJ2-7, with 9 bases fitting TRBD1. The J segment lost 1 base and the V segment lost 4 bases, leaving 5 bases of the junction unmatched. CDR3 length: 15 residues. CDR1 and CDR2 (germline): MNHNY, SVGAGI (reference sequence). CDR3 residues: CASSFPGTGSYEQYF. The CDR3 nucleotides are TGTGCCAGCAGTTTCCCCGGGACAGGGTCCTACGAGCAGTACTTC.

The chain couples TRBV2 to TRBJ2-7, with D tentatively TRBD1 (5 bases). V lost 3 bases, J lost 2 bases, and 11 bases lay in between. Germline CDR1 SNHLY, CDR2 FYNNEI. This CDR3 contains 14 residues. The CDR3 sequence: CASSDRDLTYEQYF. In DNA, the CDR3 is TGTGCCAGCAGTGACAGGGATCTTACCTACGAGCAGTACTTC.

V and J are TRBV27 and TRBJ2-2; D not certain. Germline CDR1 is MNHEY and CDR2 is SMNVEV (reference sequence). The CDR3 totals 14 residues. Trimming cost V 5 bases and J 0 bases, with 7 bases left between them. The CDR3 sequence is CASSPTPNTGELFF. The CDR3 region has the DNA TGTGCCAGCAGTCCGACTCCGAACACCGGGGAGCTGTTTTTT.

In its sample, this clone was seen a few times. Other DNA sequences within the sample encode an identical CDR3. The J gene is TRBJ1-2, the V gene TRBV15; 8 bases line up with TRBD1. The CDR3 length is 15 residues. Germline lookup yields CDR1 LNHNV and CDR2 YYDKDF (reference sequence). V was clipped by 3 bases and J by 1 base; unmatched bases: 4. The CDR3 is CATSRTGANNYGYTF. CDR3 nucleotides: TGTGCCACCAGCAGGACAGGGGCGAATAACTATGGCTACACCTTC.

There are a few counts of this clone. This rearrangement joins TRBV6-1 to TRBJ1-2; the match to TRBD1 covers 8 bases. The CDR3 loop spans 14 amino acids. Per the germline V gene, CDR1 is MNHNS and CDR2 is SASEGT. V shed 6 bases and J 3 bases; nucleotides not matched to a gene: 6. For the CDR3, the DNA is TGTGCCAGCAGGGCCTTACAGGGGGACTATGGCTACACCTTC. Translating gives CASRALQGDYGYTF.

This chain uses TRBV28 with TRBJ1-2, with D hard to call. Germline-derived CDR1 and CDR2 are MDHEN and SYDVKM. CDR3 size: 13 residues. Trimming removed 9 bases at V and 7 bases at J, with 18 bases between. The CDR3 loop is CASAPDQVIGYTF. Here the CDR3 DNA reads TGTGCCAGTGCCCCTGACCAGGTTATTGGCTACACCTTC.

The rearrangement uses TRBV7-8 and TRBJ2-1; perhaps TRBD2 as D (6 bases). V was trimmed by 5 bases and J by 8 bases, leaving 13 bases between them. Germline-derived CDR1 and CDR2 are SGHVS and FQNEAQ. The CDR3 contains 13 residues. The CDR3 nucleotides are TGTGCCAGCAGCACCGACGGGAGCGATGAGCAGTTCTTC. Its translation: CASSTDGSDEQFF.

The gene calls are TRBV6-6 and TRBJ1-5, with a tentative D call TRBD1 (6 bases). CDR1 and CDR2 from the germline V gene are MNHNY and SVGAGI (reference sequence). V lost 4 bases, J lost 6 bases, and 10 bases lay in between. This CDR3 has 13 amino acids. CDR3 DNA: TGTGCCAGCAGTTTGACAGGAAGTCAGCCCCAGCATTTT. It yields the protein CASSLTGSQPQHF.